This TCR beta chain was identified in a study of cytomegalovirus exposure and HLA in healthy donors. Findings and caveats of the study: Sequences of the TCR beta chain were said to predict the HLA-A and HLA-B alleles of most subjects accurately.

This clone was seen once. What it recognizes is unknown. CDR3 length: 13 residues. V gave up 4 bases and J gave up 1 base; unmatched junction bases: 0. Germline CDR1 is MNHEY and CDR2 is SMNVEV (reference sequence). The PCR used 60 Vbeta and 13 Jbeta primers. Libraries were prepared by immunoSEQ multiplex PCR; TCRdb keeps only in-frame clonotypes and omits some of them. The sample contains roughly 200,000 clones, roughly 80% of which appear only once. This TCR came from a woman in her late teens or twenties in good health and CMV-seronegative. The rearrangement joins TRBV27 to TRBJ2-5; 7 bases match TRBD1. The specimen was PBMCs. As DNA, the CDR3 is TGTGCCAGCAGTTGGGACAGCCAAGAGACCCAGTACTTC. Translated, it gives CASSWDSQETQYF.